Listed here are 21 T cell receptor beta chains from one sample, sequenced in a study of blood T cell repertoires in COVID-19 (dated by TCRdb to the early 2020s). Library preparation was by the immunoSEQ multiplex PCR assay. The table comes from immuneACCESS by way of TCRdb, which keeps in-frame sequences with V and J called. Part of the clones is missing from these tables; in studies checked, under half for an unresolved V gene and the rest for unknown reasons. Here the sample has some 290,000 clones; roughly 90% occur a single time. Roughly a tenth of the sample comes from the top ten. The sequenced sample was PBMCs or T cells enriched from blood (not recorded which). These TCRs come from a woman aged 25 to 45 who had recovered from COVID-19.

DNA for the CDR3: TGTGCCAGCAGCTTGGACAGTCGCGAGCAGTACTTC. It is translated as CASSLDSREQYF. V and J are TRBV7-2 and TRBJ2-7; a possible D gene is TRBD1 (6 bases). This CDR3 region has 12 residues. The germline V and J ends were trimmed by 3 bases and 6 bases, with 9 bases remaining between them. In germline, CDR1 is SGHTA, CDR2 FQGNSA.

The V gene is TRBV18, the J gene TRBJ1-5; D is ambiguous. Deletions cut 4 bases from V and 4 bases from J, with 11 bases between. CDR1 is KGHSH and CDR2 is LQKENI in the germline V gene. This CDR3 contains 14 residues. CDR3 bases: TGTGCCAGCTCACTAGAAGGAGCTAATCAGCCCCAGCATTTT. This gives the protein CASSLEGANQPQHF. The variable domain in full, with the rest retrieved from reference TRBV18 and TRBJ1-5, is NAGVMQNPRHLVRRRGQEARLRCSPMKGHSHVYWYRQLPEEGLKFMVYLQKENIIDESGMPKERFSAEFPKEGPSILRIQQVVRGDSAAYFCASSLEGANQPQHFGDGTRLSIL.

CDR3 sequence: CASGTGRYTGELFF. The CDR3, as DNA: TGTGCCAGCGGGACAGGTCGATACACCGGGGAGCTGTTTTTT. The gene calls are TRBV9 and TRBJ2-2; 8 bases are a match to TRBD1. V shed 7 bases and J 3 bases; nucleotides not matched to a gene: 5. CDR1 is SGDLS, CDR2 YYNGEE, per germline. CDR3 length: 14 residues.

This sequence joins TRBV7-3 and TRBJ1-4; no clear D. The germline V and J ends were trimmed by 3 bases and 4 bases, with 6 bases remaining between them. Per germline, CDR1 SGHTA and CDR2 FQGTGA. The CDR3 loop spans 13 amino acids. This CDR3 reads CASSLGLNEKLFF. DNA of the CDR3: TGTGCCAGCAGCTTGGGCCTTAATGAAAAACTGTTTTTT.

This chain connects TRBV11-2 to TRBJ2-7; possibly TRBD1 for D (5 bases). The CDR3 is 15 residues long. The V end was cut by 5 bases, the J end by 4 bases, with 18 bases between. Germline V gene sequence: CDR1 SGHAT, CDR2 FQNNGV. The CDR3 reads CASSRTTGRDYEQYF. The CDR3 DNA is TGTGCCAGCAGCCGAACAACCGGCAGGGATTACGAGCAGTACTTC.

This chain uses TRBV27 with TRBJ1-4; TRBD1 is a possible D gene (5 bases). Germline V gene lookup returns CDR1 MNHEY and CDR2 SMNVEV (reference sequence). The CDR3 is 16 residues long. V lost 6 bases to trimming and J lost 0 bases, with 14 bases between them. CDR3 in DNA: TGTGCCAGCAGGCTGGCAGGGACTCCAACTAATGAAAAACTGTTTTTT. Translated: CASRLAGTPTNEKLFF. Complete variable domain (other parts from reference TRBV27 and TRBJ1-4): EAQVTQNPRYLITVTGKKLTVTCSQNMNHEYMSWYRQDPGLGLRQIYYSMNVEVTDKGDVPEGYKVSRKEKRNFPLILESPSPNQTSLYFCASRLAGTPTNEKLFFGSGTQLSVL.

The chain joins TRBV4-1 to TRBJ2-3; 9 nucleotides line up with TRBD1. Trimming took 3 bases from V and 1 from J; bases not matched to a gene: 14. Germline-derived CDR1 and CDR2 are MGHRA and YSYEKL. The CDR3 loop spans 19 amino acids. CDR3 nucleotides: TGCGCCAGCAGCCAGAGTCTCTACAGGGGGCCGACTGGCACAGATACGCAGTATTTT. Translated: CASSQSLYRGPTGTDTQYF.

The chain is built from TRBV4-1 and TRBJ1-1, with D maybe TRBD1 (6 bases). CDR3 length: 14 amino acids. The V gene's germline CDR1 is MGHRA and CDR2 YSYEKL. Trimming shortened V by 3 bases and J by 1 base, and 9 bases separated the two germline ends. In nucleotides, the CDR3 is TGCGCCAGCAGCCAGGACAGAACGAACACTGAAGCTTTCTTT. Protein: CASSQDRTNTEAFF.

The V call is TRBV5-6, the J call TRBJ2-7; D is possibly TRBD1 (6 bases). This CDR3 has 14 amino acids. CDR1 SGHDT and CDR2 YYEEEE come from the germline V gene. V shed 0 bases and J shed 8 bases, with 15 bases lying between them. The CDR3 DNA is TGTGCCAGCAGCTTGGCCGGGCAGGGGCAAAAGCAGTACTTC. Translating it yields CASSLAGQGQKQYF. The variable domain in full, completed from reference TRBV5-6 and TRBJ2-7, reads DAGVTQSPTHLIKTRGQQVTLRCSPKSGHDTVSWYQQALGQGPQFIFQYYEEEERQRGNFPDRFSGHQFPNYSSELNVNALLLGDSALYLCASSLAGQGQKQYFGPGTRLTVT.

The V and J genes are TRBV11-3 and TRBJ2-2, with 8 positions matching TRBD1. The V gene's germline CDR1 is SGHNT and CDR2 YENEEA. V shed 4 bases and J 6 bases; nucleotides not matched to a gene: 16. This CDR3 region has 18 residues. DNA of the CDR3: TGTGCCAGCAGCTCCTTACGCGGACAGGGATCGGAGGCCGGGGAGCTGTTTTTT. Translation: CASSSLRGQGSEAGELFF.

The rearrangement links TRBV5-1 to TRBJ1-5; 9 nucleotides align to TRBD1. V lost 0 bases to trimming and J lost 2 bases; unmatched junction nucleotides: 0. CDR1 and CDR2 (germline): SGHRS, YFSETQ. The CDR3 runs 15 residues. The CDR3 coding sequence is TGCGCCAGCAGCTTGGGGACAGGGGGCAATCAGCCCCAGCATTTT. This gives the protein CASSLGTGGNQPQHF.

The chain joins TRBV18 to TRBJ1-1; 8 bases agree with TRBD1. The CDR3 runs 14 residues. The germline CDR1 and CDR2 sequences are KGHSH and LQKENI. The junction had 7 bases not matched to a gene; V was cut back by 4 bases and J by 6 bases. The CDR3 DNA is TGTGCCAGCTCACAAGCGGACAGGGCTCCTGAAGCTTTCTTT. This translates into CASSQADRAPEAFF. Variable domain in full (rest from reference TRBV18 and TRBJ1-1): NAGVMQNPRHLVRRRGQEARLRCSPMKGHSHVYWYRQLPEEGLKFMVYLQKENIIDESGMPKERFSAEFPKEGPSILRIQQVVRGDSAAYFCASSQADRAPEAFFGQGTRLTVV.

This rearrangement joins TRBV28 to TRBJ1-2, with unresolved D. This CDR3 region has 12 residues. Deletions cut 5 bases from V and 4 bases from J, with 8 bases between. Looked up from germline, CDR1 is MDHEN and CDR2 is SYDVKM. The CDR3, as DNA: TGTGCCAGCAGTCCCCTCTTCTATGGCTACACCTTC. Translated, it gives CASSPLFYGYTF.

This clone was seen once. CDR3 nucleotides: TGTGCCACCCTTTACGGGGGTCGGGACACTGAAGCTTTCTTT. The encoded protein is CATLYGGRDTEAFF. The gene calls are TRBV13 and TRBJ1-1; D perhaps matches TRBD1 (5 bases). The germline CDR1 and CDR2 sequences are PRHDT and FYEKMQ (reference sequence). The CDR3 has 14 amino acids. The V and J ends lost 10 bases and 3 bases respectively, with 18 bases between them.

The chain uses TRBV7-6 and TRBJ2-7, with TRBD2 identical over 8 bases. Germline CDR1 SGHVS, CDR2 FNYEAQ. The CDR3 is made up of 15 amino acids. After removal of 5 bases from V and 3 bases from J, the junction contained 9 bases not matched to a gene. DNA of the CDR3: TGTGCCAGCAGCCACGAGCGGGAGTCCCGCTACGAGCAGTACTTC. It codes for CASSHERESRYEQYF. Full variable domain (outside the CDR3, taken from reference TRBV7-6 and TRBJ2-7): GAGVSQSPRYKVTKRGQDVALRCDPISGHVSLYWYRQALGQGPEFLTYFNYEAQQDKSGLPNDRFSAERPEGSISTLTIQRTEQRDSAMYRCASSHERESRYEQYFGPGTRLTVT.

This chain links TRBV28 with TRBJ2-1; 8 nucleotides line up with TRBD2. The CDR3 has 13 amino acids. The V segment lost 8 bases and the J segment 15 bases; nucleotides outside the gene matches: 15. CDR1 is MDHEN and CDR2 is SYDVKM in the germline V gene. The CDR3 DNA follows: TGTGCCAGCCTATCCGGGACTAGTTTTTTTTGGTTCTTC. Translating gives CASLSGTSFFWFF.

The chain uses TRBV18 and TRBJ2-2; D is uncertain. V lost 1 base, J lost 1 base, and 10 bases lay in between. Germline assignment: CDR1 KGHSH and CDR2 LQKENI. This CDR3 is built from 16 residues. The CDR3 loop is CASSPLSLLNTGELFF. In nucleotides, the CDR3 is TGTGCCAGCTCACCACTATCCCTCCTGAACACCGGGGAGCTGTTTTTT.

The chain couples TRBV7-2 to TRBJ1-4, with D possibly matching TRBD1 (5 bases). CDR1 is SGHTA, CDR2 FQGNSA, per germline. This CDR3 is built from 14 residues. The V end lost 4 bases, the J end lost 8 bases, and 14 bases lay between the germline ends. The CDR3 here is CASSSRGGDEKLFF. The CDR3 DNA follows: TGTGCCAGCAGCTCGCGTGGAGGGGACGAAAAACTGTTTTTT.

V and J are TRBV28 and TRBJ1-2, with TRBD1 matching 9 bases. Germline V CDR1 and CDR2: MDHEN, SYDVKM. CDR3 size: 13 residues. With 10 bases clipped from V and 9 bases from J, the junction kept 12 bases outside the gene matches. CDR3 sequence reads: CAITGGWGNSYTF. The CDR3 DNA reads TGTGCCATCACAGGGGGCTGGGGTAATAGCTACACCTTC.

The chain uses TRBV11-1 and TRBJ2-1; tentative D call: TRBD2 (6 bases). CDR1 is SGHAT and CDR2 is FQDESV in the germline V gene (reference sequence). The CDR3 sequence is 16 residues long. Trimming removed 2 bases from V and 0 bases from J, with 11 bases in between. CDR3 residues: CASSLFSGVSYNEQFF. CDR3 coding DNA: TGTGCCAGCAGCTTATTTTCGGGGGTCTCCTACAATGAGCAGTTCTTC.

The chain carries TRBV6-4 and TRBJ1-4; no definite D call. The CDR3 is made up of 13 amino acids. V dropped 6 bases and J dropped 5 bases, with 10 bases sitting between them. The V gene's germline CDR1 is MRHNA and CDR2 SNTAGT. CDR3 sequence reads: CASSLFLNEKLFF. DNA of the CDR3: TGTGCCAGCAGCCTCTTTCTAAATGAAAAACTGTTTTTT.